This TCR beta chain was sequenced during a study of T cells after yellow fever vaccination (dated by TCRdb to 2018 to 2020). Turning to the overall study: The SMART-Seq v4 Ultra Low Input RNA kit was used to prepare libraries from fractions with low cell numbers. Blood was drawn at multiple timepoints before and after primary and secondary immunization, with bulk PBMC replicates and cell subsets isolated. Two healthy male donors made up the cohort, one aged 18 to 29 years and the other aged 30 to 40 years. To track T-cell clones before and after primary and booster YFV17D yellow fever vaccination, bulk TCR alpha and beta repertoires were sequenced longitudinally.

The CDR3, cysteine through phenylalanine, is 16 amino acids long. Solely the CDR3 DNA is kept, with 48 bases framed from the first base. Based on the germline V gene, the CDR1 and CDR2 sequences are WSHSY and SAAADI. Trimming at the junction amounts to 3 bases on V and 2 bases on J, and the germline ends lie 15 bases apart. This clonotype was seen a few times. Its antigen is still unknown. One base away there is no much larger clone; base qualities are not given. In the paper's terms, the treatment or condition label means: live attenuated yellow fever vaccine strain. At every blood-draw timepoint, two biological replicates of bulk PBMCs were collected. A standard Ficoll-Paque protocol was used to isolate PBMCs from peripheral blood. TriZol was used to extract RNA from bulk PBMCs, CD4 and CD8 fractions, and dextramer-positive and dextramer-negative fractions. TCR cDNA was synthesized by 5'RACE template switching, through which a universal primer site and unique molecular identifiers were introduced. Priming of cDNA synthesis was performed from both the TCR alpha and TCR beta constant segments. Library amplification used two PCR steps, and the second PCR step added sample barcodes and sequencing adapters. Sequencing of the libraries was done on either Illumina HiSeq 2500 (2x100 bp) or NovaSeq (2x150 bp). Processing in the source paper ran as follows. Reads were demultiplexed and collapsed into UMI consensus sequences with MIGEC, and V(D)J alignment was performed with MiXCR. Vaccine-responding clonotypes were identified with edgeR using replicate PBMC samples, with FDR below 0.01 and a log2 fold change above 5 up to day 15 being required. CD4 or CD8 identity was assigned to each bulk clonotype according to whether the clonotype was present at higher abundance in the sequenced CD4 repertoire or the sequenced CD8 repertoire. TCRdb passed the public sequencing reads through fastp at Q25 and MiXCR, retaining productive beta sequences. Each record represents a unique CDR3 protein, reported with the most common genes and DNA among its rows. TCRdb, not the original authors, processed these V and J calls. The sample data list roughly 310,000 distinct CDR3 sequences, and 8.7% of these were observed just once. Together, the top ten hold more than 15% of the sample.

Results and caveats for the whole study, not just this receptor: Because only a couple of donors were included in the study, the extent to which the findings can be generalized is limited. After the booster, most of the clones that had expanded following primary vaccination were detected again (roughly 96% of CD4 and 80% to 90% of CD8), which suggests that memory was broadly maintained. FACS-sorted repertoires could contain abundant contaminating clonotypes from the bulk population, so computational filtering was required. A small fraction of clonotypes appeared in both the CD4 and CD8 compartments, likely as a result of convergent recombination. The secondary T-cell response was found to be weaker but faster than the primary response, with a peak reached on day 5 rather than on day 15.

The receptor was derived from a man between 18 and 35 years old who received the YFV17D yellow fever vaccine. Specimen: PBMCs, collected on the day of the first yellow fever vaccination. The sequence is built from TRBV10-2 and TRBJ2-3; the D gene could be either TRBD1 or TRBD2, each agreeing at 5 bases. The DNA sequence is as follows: TGCGCCAGCAGTGATTCCACCGGGACGCTCACAGATACGCAGTATTTT. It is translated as CASSDSTGTLTDTQYF.